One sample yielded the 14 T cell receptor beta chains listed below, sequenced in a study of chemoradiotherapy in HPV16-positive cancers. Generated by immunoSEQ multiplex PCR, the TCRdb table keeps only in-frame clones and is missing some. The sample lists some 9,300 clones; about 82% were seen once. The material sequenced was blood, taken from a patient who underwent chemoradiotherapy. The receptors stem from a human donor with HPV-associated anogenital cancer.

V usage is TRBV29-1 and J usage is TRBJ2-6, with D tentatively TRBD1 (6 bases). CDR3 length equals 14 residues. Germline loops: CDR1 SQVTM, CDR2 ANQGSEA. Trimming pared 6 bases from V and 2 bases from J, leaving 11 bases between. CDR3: CSVDPGAGANVLTF. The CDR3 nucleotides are TGCAGCGTAGACCCAGGGGCTGGGGCCAACGTCCTGACTTTC.

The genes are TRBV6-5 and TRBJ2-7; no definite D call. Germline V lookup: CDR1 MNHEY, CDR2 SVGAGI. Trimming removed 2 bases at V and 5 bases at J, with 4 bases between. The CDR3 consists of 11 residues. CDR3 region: CASSYRNEQYF. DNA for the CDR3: TGTGCCAGCAGTTACAGAAACGAGCAGTACTTC.

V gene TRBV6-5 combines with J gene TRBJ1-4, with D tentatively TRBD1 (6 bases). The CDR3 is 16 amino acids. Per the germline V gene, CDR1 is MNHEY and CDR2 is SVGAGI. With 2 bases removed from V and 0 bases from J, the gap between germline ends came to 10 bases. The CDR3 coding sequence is TGTGCCAGCAGTTACGCCGGGGGCCCAACTAATGAAAAACTGTTTTTT. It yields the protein CASSYAGGPTNEKLFF.

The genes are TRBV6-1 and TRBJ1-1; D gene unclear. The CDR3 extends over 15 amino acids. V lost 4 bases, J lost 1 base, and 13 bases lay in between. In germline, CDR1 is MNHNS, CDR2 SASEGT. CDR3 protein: CASSVLLWANTEAFF. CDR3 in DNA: TGTGCCAGCAGTGTTCTACTGTGGGCGAACACTGAAGCTTTCTTT.

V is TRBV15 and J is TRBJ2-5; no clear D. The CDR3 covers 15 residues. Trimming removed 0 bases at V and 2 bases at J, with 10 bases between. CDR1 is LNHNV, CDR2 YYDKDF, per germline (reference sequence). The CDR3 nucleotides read TGTGCCACCAGCAGAGATTTGGGCACTCAAGAGACCCAGTACTTC. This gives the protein CATSRDLGTQETQYF.

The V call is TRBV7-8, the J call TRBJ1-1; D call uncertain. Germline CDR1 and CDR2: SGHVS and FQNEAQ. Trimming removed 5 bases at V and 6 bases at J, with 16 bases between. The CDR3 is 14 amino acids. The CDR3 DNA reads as TGTGCCAGCAGCCCAGACTTGATTAGCTCTGAAGCTTTCTTT. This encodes CASSPDLISSEAFF.

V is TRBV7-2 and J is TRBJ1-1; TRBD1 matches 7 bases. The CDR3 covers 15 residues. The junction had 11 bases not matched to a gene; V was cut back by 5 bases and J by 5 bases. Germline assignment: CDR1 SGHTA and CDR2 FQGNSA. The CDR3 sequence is CASSDLQGRGTEAFF. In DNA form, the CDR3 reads TGTGCCAGCAGCGATTTACAGGGGCGGGGTACTGAAGCTTTCTTT. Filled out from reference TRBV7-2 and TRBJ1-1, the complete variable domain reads GAGVSQSPSNKVTEKGKDVELRCDPISGHTALYWYRQSLGQGLEFLIYFQGNSAPDKSGLPSDRFSAERTGGSVSTLTIQRTQQEDSAVYLCASSDLQGRGTEAFFGQGTRLTVV.

CDR3 DNA sequence: TGTGCCAGCAGTGGGACTAGCGGGCGCACAGATACGCAGTATTTT. It translates to CASSGTSGRTDTQYF. The chain has TRBV6-5 and TRBJ2-3, with 12 nucleotides matching TRBD2. Germline V gene sequence: CDR1 MNHEY, CDR2 SVGAGI. The CDR3 has 15 amino acids. V lost 5 bases, J lost 1 base, and 1 base stayed unmatched.

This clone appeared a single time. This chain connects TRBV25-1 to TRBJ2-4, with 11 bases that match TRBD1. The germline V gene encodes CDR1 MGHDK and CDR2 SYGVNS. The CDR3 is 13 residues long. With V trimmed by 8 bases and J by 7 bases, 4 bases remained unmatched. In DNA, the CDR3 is TGTGCCAGCGCCGGACAGGGGGCGAACATTCAGTACTTC. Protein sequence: CASAGQGANIQYF.

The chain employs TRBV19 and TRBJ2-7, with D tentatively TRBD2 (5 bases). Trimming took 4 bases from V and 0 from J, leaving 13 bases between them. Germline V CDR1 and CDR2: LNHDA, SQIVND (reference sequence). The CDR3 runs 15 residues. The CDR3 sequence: CASSTRAVGSYEQYF. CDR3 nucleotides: TGTGCCAGTAGTACGAGGGCCGTGGGCTCCTACGAGCAGTACTTC. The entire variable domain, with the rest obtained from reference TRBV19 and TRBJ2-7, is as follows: DGGITQSPKYLFRKEGQNVTLSCEQNLNHDAMYWYRQDPGQGLRLIYYSQIVNDFQKGDIAEGYSVSREKKESFPLTVTSAQKNPTAFYLCASSTRAVGSYEQYFGPGTRLTVT.

The CDR3 loop is CASSLAAGHGTEAFF. The CDR3 nucleotides are TGCGCCAGCAGCTTGGCCGCAGGACATGGGACTGAAGCTTTCTTT. This chain uses TRBV5-1 with TRBJ1-1, with TRBD1 as a possible D gene (5 bases). Trimming left V 0 bases short and J 5 bases short, with 14 bases between. This CDR3 region has 15 residues. The germline gives CDR1 SGHRS, CDR2 YFSETQ. The full variable domain, rest sourced from reference TRBV5-1 and TRBJ1-1, is KAGVTQTPRYLIKTRGQQVTLSCSPISGHRSVSWYQQTPGQGLQFLFEYFSETQRNKGNFPGRFSGRQFSNSRSEMNVSTLELGDSALYLCASSLAAGHGTEAFFGQGTRLTVV.

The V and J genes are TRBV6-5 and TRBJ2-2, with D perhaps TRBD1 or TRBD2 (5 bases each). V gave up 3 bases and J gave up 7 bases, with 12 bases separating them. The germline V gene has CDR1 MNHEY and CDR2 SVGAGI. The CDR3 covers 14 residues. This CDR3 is CASSYGGVNGELFF. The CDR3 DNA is TGTGCCAGCAGTTATGGGGGTGTAAACGGGGAGCTGTTTTTT.

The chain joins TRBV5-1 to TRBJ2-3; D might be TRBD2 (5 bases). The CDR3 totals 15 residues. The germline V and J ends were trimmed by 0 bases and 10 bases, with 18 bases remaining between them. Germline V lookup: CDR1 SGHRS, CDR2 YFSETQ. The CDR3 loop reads CASSLAGLAWGSQYF. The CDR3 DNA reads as TGCGCCAGCAGCTTGGCCGGGCTAGCTTGGGGATCGCAGTATTTT.

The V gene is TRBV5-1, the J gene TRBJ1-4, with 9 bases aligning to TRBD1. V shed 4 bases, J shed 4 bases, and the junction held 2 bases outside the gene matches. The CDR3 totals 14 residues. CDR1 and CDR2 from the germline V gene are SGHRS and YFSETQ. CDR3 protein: CASSPGQGNEKLFF. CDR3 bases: TGCGCCAGCAGCCCGGGACAGGGTAATGAAAAACTGTTTTTT.